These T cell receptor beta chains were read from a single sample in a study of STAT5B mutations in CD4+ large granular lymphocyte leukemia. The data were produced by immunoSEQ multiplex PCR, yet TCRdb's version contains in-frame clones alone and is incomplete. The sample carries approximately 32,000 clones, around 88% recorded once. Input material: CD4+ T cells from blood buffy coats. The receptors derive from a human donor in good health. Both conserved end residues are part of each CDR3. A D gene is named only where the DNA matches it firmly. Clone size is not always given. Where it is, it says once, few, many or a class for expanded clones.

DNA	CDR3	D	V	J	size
TGTGCCAGTAGTAAGGGGACAGGGCGCACAGATACGCAGTATTTT	CASSKGTGRTDTQYF	TRBD1	TRBV19	TRBJ2-3	.
TGTGCCTGGAGTCTGAGCGGGAGGGCCAATGAGCAGTTCTTC	CAWSLSGRANEQFF	TRBD2	TRBV30	TRBJ2-1	.
TGTGCCAGCAGCGGCGGGACAGGAGCATATAGCAATCAGCCCCAGCATTTT	CASSGGTGAYSNQPQHF	TRBD1	TRBV7-2	TRBJ1-5	.
TGTGCCAGTATTACGGGACAGGGTTCTACTGAAGCTTTCTTT	CASITGQGSTEAFF	TRBD1	TRBV19	TRBJ1-1	.
TGTGCCAGCAGCTTTGCCCCTGGTGTTCAGCCCCAGCATTTT	CASSFAPGVQPQHF	.	TRBV7-2	TRBJ1-5	.
TGTGCCAGCAGTTTATTGTTACCAGGGAAACCAAAAAACACTGAAGCTTTCTTT	CASSLLLPGKPKNTEAFF	.	TRBV27	TRBJ1-1	.
TGTGCCAGCAGCTTCCGGACTAGCGGGGGCCTTGAGCAGTACTTC	CASSFRTSGGLEQYF	TRBD2	TRBV11-2	TRBJ2-5	.
TGTGCCAGTAGTACTGGTCAGGGGGTGTCTCAGCCCCAGCATTTT	CASSTGQGVSQPQHF	TRBD1	TRBV19	TRBJ1-5	.
TGTGCCAGCAGCCGTGGGACAGGTGGAGCGAGGGGCTACACCTTC	CASSRGTGGARGYTF	TRBD1	TRBV7-2	TRBJ1-2	.
TGTGCCAGCAGCGTAGCCCTAGGGACTAGCGGACATAATGAGCAGTTCTTC	CASSVALGTSGHNEQFF	TRBD2	TRBV9	TRBJ2-1	.
TGCGCCAGCAGCCAAGGGGGGACAGTGAACACCGGGGAGCTGTTTTTT	CASSQGGTVNTGELFF	TRBD1	TRBV4-3	TRBJ2-2	.
TGTGCTAGTGGCCGCCGGGAGGTCACTGAAGCTTTCTTT	CASGRREVTEAFF	.	TRBV12-5	TRBJ1-1	.
TGTGCCAGCAGCGCCGAGCCGGCCGATACGCAGTATTTT	CASSAEPADTQYF	.	TRBV7-2	TRBJ2-3	.
TGTGCCAGCTCCCGGACAGGGCGTGAAGCTTTCTTT	CASSRTGREAFF	TRBD1	TRBV2	TRBJ1-1	.
TGTGCCATTCGGCCTTTCATGACAGGGGATGGCTACACCTTC	CAIRPFMTGDGYTF	TRBD1	TRBV6-1	TRBJ1-2	.
TGTGCCAGGGGACGGAAAAATCAGCCCCAGCATTTT	CARGRKNQPQHF	.	TRBV7-3	TRBJ1-5	.
TGTGCCAGCAGTTTATGGGCGGGGGGGGATGGCTACACCTTC	CASSLWAGGDGYTF	.	TRBV6-6	TRBJ1-2	once